Shown below are 5 T cell receptor beta chains from a single sample sequenced in a study of blood T cell repertoires in COVID-19. Profiling relied on immunoSEQ multiplex PCR, and the TCRdb table lists in-frame clones only, not all of them. The sample carries 160,000 or so clones, approximately 81% recorded once. Sequencing used PBMCs or T cells enriched from blood (not recorded which). The receptors originated from a woman aged 40 to 50 with acute COVID-19.

The chain couples TRBV5-1 to TRBJ2-2, with TRBD2 as a possible D gene (5 bases). V lost 1 base and J 3 bases, leaving 10 bases between the germline ends. CDR3 length equals 15 residues. The germline CDR1 and CDR2 sequences are SGHRS and YFSETQ. The CDR3 coding sequence is TGCGCCAGCAGCTTGTCGCGGGCCGACACCGGGGAGCTGTTTTTT. Protein product: CASSLSRADTGELFF.

V gene TRBV5-4 combines with J gene TRBJ2-5; 9 positions match TRBD1. The CDR3 contains 15 residues. The J segment lost 2 bases and the V segment lost 4 bases, leaving 6 bases of the junction unmatched. Germline V lookup: CDR1 SGHNT, CDR2 YYREEE (reference sequence). DNA of the CDR3: TGTGCCAGCAGCCCCCGGGACAGGGAGCAAGAGACCCAGTACTTC. Encoded protein: CASSPRDREQETQYF.

The rearrangement uses TRBV21-1 and TRBJ2-3; the D call in the table, TRBD1, was not verified against the DNA. TRBV21-1 is assigned pseudogene status. The CDR3 has 15 residues. CDR3 DNA sequence: TGTGCCAGCAGCAAAGTGACACAAAGCACAGATACGCAGTATTTT. It specifies CASSKVTQSTDTQYF.

This clone showed up just once. At one of its ends the junction is not consistent with the germline gene, which may arise from a read error. This chain connects TRBV4-2 to TRBJ1-2; perhaps TRBD1 as D (6 bases). This CDR3 is built from 15 residues. From germline, CDR1 is LGHNA and CDR2 YNFKEQ. CDR3 bases: TGTGCCAGTAGCCAAGAAAGGACAGATCCCTATGGCTACACCTTC. Its translation is CASSQERTDPYGYTF.

The rearrangement uses TRBV7-9 and TRBJ2-7; TRBD2 is a possible D gene (5 bases). The CDR3 loop spans 15 amino acids. The germline V and J ends were trimmed by 5 bases and 3 bases, with 17 bases remaining between them. The germline CDR1 and CDR2 sequences are SEHNR and FQNEAQ (reference sequence). The CDR3 sequence is CASSLGLAGVYEQYV. The CDR3 DNA reads as TGTGCCAGCAGCCTCGGGCTAGCTGGGGTCTACGAGCAGTACGTC.